The rows below give T cell receptor beta chains drawn from one sample of a study of cytomegalovirus exposure and HLA in healthy donors. TCRdb keeps only in-frame clones here, not all; method: immunoSEQ multiplex PCR. The sample lists around 150,000 clones, more than 75% occurring once. The sample taken for sequencing was PBMCs. Receptors were obtained from a man younger than 35 in good health and CMV-seropositive. The CDR3 runs from the conserved cysteine through the conserved F or W. Each record gives: V gene, J gene, CDR3 protein.

TRBV6-1,TRBJ2-3,CASSESSRGDTQYF
TRBV2,TRBJ1-6,CASSTPGTFNSPLHF
TRBV7-6,TRBJ2-1,CASSLGSGGERYEQFF
TRBV7-6,TRBJ2-3,CASSLKGHGTDTQYF
TRBV7-9,TRBJ2-7,CSSSHSYEQYF
TRBV20-1,TRBJ1-2,CSAVEGGYTF
TRBV19,TRBJ1-1,CASSIRQGRAFF
TRBV19,TRBJ2-7,CASSNPGQGAAYEQYF
TRBV5-1,TRBJ2-7,CASSFGTGPYEQYF
TRBV7-2,TRBJ2-1,CASSIYGSDEQFF
TRBV4-3,TRBJ2-7,CASSQGTSGTYEQYF
TRBV2,TRBJ2-2,CASSALLRGQGRTGELFF
TRBV2,TRBJ2-1,CASSEDRASYNEQFF
TRBV4-1,TRBJ2-1,CASSQDRASGGYNEQFF
TRBV29-1,TRBJ2-5,CSVRGGETQYF
TRBV5-1,TRBJ1-1,CASSWDRSTEAFF
TRBV4-3,TRBJ1-3,CASSLWGETNTIYF